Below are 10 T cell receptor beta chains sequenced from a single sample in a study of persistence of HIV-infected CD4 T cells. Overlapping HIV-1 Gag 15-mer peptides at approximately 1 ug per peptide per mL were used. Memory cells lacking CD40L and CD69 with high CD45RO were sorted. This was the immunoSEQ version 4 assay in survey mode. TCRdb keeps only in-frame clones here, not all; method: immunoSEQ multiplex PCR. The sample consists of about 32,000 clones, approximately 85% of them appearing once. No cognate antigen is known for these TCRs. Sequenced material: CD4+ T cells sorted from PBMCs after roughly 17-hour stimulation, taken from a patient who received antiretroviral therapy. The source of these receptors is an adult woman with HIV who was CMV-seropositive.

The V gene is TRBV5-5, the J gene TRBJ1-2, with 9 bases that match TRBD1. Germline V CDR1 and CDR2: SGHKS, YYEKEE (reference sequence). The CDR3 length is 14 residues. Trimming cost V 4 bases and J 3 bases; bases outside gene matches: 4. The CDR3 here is CASSPTGGDYGYTF. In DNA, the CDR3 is TGTGCCAGCAGCCCCACAGGGGGCGACTATGGCTACACCTTC.

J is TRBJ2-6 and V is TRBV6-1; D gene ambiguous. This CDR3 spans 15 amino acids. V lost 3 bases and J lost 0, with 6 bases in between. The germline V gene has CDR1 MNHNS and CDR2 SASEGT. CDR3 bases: TGTGCCAGCAGTGATGGTTACTCTGGGGCCAACGTCCTGACTTTC. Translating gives CASSDGYSGANVLTF.

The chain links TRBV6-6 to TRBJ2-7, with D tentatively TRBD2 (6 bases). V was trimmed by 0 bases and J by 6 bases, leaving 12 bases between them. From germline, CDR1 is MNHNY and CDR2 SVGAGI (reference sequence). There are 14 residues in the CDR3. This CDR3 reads CASSYSTGAAEQYF. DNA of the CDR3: TGTGCCAGCAGTTACTCGACGGGAGCGGCCGAGCAGTACTTC.

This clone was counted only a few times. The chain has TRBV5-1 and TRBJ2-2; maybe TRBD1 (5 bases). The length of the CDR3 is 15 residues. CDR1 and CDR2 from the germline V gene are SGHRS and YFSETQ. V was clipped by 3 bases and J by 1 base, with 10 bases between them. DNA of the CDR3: TGCGCCAGCAGCTCCAGGACAATGAACACCGGGGAGCTGTTTTTT. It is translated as CASSSRTMNTGELFF.

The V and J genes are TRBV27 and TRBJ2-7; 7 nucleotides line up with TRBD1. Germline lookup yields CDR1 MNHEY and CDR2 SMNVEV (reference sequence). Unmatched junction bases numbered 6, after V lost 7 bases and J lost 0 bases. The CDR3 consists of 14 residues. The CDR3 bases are TGTGCCAGCAAACGACAGGGTAGCTCCTACGAGCAGTACTTC. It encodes CASKRQGSSYEQYF.

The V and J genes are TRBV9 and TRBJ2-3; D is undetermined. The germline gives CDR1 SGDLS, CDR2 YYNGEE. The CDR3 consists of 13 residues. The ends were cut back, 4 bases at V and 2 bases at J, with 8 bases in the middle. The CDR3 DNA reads TGTGCCAGCAGCCCCCGCGTCACAGATACGCAGTATTTT. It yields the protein CASSPRVTDTQYF. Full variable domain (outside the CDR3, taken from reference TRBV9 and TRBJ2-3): DSGVTQTPKHLITATGQRVTLRCSPRSGDLSVYWYQQSLDQGLQFLIQYYNGEERAKGNILERFSAQQFPDLHSELNLSSLELGDSALYFCASSPRVTDTQYFGPGTRLTVL.

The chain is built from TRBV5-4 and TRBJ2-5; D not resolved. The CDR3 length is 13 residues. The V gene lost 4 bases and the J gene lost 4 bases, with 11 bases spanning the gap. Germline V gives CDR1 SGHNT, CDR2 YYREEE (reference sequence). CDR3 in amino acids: CASSRFGLETQYF. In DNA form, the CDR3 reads TGTGCCAGCAGCAGATTCGGATTAGAGACCCAGTACTTC.

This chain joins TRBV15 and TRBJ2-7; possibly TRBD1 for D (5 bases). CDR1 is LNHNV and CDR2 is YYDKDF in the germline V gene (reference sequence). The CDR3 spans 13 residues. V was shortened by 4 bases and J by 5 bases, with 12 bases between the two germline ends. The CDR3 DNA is TGTGCCACCAGCAACTTACAGGTAGACGAGCAGTACTTC. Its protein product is CATSNLQVDEQYF.

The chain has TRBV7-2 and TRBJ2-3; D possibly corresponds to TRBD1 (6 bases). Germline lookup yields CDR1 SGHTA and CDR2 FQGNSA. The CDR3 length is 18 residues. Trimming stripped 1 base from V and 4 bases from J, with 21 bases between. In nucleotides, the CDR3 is TGTGCCAGCAGCTTAGGTGTCAGGGGAGTATTGGTTCCAGATACGCAGTATTTT. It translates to CASSLGVRGVLVPDTQYF.

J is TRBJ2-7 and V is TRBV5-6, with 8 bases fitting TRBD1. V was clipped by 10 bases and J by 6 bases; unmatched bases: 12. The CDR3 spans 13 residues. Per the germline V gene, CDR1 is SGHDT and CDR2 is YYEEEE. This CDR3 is CAPPRDRRPEQYF. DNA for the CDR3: TGTGCCCCCCCCCGGGACAGGAGGCCCGAGCAGTACTTC.